This T cell receptor (beta chain) was sequenced in a study of cytomegalovirus exposure and HLA in healthy donors. The CDR3 has 18 amino acids. CDR1 and CDR2 (germline): SGHVS, FQNEAQ. Trimming pared 5 bases from V and 5 bases from J, leaving 27 bases between. Primers: 60 Vbeta forward and 13 Jbeta reverse. Produced via immunoSEQ multiplex PCR; TCRdb's table is partial and in-frame only. The table records roughly 140,000 clones, roughly 85% of them present only once. Points from the study as a whole: With high specificity and sensitivity, the classifier reportedly diagnosed cytomegalovirus status. Earlier results showed most TCR beta V segments being productive about 90% or about 30% of the time.

Remarks on this clone: The antigen remains unidentified.

This chain uses TRBV7-8 with TRBJ2-5; D is possibly TRBD2 (6 bases). Specimen: PBMCs. This receptor was identified in a woman younger than 35 in good health and CMV-seronegative. The CDR3, as DNA: TGTGCCAGCAGCCCTGGATGGGGCGGGATAGGCCGGGGGGAGACCCAGTACTTC. It yields the protein CASSPGWGGIGRGETQYF.